The next 20 T cell receptor beta chains were all read from a single sample in a study of blood T cell repertoires in COVID-19. Measured with immunoSEQ multiplex PCR; TCRdb has only the in-frame clones, and not every one. The sample yields about 160,000 clones, over 80% seen once. The sequencing sample was made of peripheral blood. These receptors all stem from a woman aged 60 to 75 who had recovered from COVID-19.

The J gene is TRBJ1-5, the V gene TRBV6-5, with 8 bases lining up with TRBD1. J lost 6 bases, V lost 8 bases, and 9 bases had no gene match. The CDR3 sequence is 14 residues long. Germline assignment: CDR1 MNHEY and CDR2 SVGAGI. CDR3 amino acids: CASLLTGTGQPQHF. The CDR3 DNA follows: TGTGCCAGCCTACTTACAGGGACAGGTCAGCCCCAGCATTTT.

The genes are TRBV4-1 and TRBJ1-5, with 9 nucleotides matching TRBD1. V lost 1 base, J lost 4 bases, and 2 bases stayed unmatched. This CDR3 is 15 amino acids long. Germline V CDR1 and CDR2: MGHRA, YSYEKL. CDR3 in DNA: TGCGCCAGCAGCCAAGGTGGGACAGGGAATCAGCCCCAGCATTTT. As protein: CASSQGGTGNQPQHF.

The rearrangement uses TRBV5-4 and TRBJ2-5; a weak D match, TRBD1 (6 bases). Germline CDR1 and CDR2: SGHNT and YYREEE (reference sequence). V was shortened by 4 bases and J by 5 bases, with 18 bases between the two germline ends. This CDR3 region has 15 residues. The CDR3 spells CASSTLGWGQETQYF. The CDR3 bases are TGTGCCAGCAGCACCTTAGGGTGGGGGCAGGAGACCCAGTACTTC.

The gene calls are TRBV30 and TRBJ1-5, with 7 nucleotides matching TRBD1. Germline CDR1 GTSNPN, CDR2 SVGIG (reference sequence). The CDR3 runs 15 residues. The junction had 11 bases not matched to a gene; V was cut back by 2 bases and J by 7 bases. The CDR3 protein is CAWSPTGAPAQPQHF. The CDR3 DNA sequence: TGTGCCTGGAGTCCCACAGGGGCGCCCGCCCAGCCCCAGCATTTT.

The genes are TRBV4-1 and TRBJ2-5; D unclear. Trimming cost V 0 bases and J 11 bases, with 13 bases left between them. Germline V lookup: CDR1 MGHRA, CDR2 YSYEKL. This CDR3 has 13 residues. DNA for the CDR3: TGCGCCAGCAGCCAAGAATTTAAAACAGTTCAGTACTTC. It specifies CASSQEFKTVQYF.

V and J are TRBV7-3 and TRBJ2-7; D is possibly TRBD2 (5 bases). CDR1 and CDR2 from the germline V gene are SGHTA and FQGTGA. This CDR3 region has 16 residues. V was clipped by 5 bases and J by 2 bases, with 19 bases between them. In DNA form, the CDR3 reads TGTGCCAGCAGCCGCCCTCGAGGGTATCCACCCTACGAGCAGTACTTC. Translation: CASSRPRGYPPYEQYF.

This chain connects TRBV5-1 to TRBJ2-3; 13 bases align to TRBD2. With 1 base clipped from V and 5 bases from J, the junction kept 4 bases outside the gene matches. The V gene's germline CDR1 is SGHRS and CDR2 YFSETQ. The length of the CDR3 is 16 residues. The CDR3 is CASSLLGTSGEDTQYF. The CDR3 nucleotides are TGCGCCAGCAGCTTGCTCGGGACTAGCGGGGAAGATACGCAGTATTTT.

The chain joins TRBV2 to TRBJ2-7; tentatively, D is TRBD1 (6 bases). The CDR3 is 14 residues long. Trimming left V 4 bases short and J 2 bases short, with 12 bases between. CDR1 and CDR2 (germline): SNHLY, FYNNEI. The CDR3 loop is CASSARTATYEQYF. The CDR3 bases are TGTGCCAGCAGTGCCAGGACAGCAACCTACGAGCAGTACTTC.

V and J are TRBV7-9 and TRBJ2-5, with 15 bases lining up with TRBD2. Trimming cost V 5 bases and J 5 bases; bases outside gene matches: 9. This CDR3 has 17 residues. Germline-derived CDR1 and CDR2 are SEHNR and FQNEAQ (reference sequence). CDR3 sequence: CASSRRTSGGVRETQYF. DNA for the CDR3: TGTGCCAGCAGCCGCCGGACTAGCGGGGGGGTCCGGGAGACCCAGTACTTC.

The CDR3 here is CASSPTGQGHYEQYF. The CDR3 region has the DNA TGTGCCAGCAGTCCGACCGGACAGGGGCACTACGAGCAGTACTTC. This chain joins TRBV28 and TRBJ2-7; 9 bases are a match to TRBD1. CDR3 length: 15 residues. V lost 5 bases and J lost 3; bases outside the gene matches: 8. Germline V gives CDR1 MDHEN, CDR2 SYDVKM.

The chain combines TRBV5-4 with TRBJ2-1; D may be TRBD2 (6 bases). The germline CDR1 and CDR2 sequences are SGHNT and YYREEE (reference sequence). The CDR3 runs to 15 residues. V lost 4 bases, J lost 4 bases, and 15 bases lay in between. DNA for the CDR3: TGTGCCAGCAGCCCGACCGGGACTCAATACAATGAGCAGTTCTTC. It codes for CASSPTGTQYNEQFF. Variable domain in full (rest from reference TRBV5-4 and TRBJ2-1): ETGVTQSPTHLIKTRGQQVTLRCSSQSGHNTVSWYQQALGQGPQFIFQYYREEENGRGNFPPRFSGLQFPNYSSELNVNALELDDSALYLCASSPTGTQYNEQFFGPGTRLTVL.

The V call is TRBV19, the J call TRBJ2-7, with 8 positions matching TRBD1. Germline V gene lookup returns CDR1 LNHDA and CDR2 SQIVND (reference sequence). With V trimmed by 6 bases and J by 3 bases, 10 bases remained unmatched. The CDR3 runs to 15 residues. The CDR3, as DNA: TGTGCCAGTAGGCAGGCGGGACAGGCTTTCTACGAGCAGTACTTC. It yields the protein CASRQAGQAFYEQYF.

The rearrangement joins TRBV15 to TRBJ1-5, with 8 bases identical to TRBD1. The trim removed 8 bases at V and 4 bases at J, leaving 10 bases unmatched. Germline V lookup: CDR1 LNHNV, CDR2 YYDKDF (reference sequence). This CDR3 spans 15 amino acids. The chain's CDR3 is CATCERRQGNQPQHF. The CDR3 nucleotides are TGTGCCACCTGCGAAAGGAGACAGGGGAATCAGCCCCAGCATTTT.

The chain joins TRBV7-9 to TRBJ1-5; 8 bases match TRBD1. This CDR3 comprises 14 residues. Germline values: CDR1 SEHNR, CDR2 FQNEAQ (reference sequence). Trimming took 5 bases from V and 1 from J; bases not matched to a gene: 1. The CDR3 protein is CASSRQGSNQPQHF. In nucleotides, the CDR3 is TGTGCCAGCAGCAGACAGGGGAGCAATCAGCCCCAGCATTTT.

This chain links TRBV5-1 with TRBJ2-1; D is possibly TRBD2 (7 bases). The CDR3 is 14 amino acids. Trimming took off 2 bases at V and 2 bases at J, with 8 bases between the two ends. Germline CDR1 reads SGHRS; CDR2 reads YFSETQ. CDR3 in DNA: TGCGCCAGCAGCTTCGGGGGGCCCTACAATGAGCAGTTCTTC. Protein: CASSFGGPYNEQFF.

V gene TRBV5-1 combines with J gene TRBJ2-3; maybe TRBD2 (5 bases). This CDR3 has 15 amino acids. Germline CDR1 reads SGHRS; CDR2 reads YFSETQ. V dropped 1 base and J dropped 6 bases, with 15 bases sitting between them. The CDR3 here is CASSLKRTEGDTQYF. The DNA for the CDR3 is TGCGCCAGCAGCTTGAAGCGAACCGAGGGCGATACGCAGTATTTT.

The V call is TRBV27, the J call TRBJ2-7; 9 bases match TRBD2. V shed 6 bases, J shed 7 bases, and the junction held 13 bases outside the gene matches. CDR3 length equals 15 residues. Germline V gene sequence: CDR1 MNHEY, CDR2 SMNVEV (reference sequence). CDR3 DNA sequence: TGTGCCAGCAGAGCCGGGGTAGCGGGGGTGTGGGAGCAGTACTTC. Translated, it gives CASRAGVAGVWEQYF.

The rearrangement joins TRBV19 to TRBJ2-4; the match to TRBD2 covers 12 bases. The germline gives CDR1 LNHDA, CDR2 SQIVND (reference sequence). The CDR3 sequence is 17 residues long. J gave up 1 base and V 5 bases, and 6 bases lay outside the gene matches. The CDR3, as DNA: TGTGCCAGTAGTGTACTAGCGGGGGGAAGGGCCAAAAACATTCAGTACTTC. Its protein is CASSVLAGGRAKNIQYF.

The V and J genes are TRBV3-1 (or the pseudogene TRBV3-2) and TRBJ1-4, with 7 bases that match TRBD1. There are 14 residues in the CDR3. CDR1 LGHDT and CDR2 YNNKEL come from the germline V gene (reference sequence). V lost 6 bases, J lost 3 bases, and 4 bases stayed unmatched. The chain's CDR3 is CASRRTGANEKLFF. In DNA form, the CDR3 reads TGTGCCAGCAGAAGGACAGGTGCTAATGAAAAACTGTTTTTT.

This chain connects TRBV6-6 to TRBJ2-7, with 11 bases identical to TRBD1. The length of the CDR3 is 15 residues. The germline CDR1 and CDR2 sequences are MNHNY and SVGAGI (reference sequence). With 6 bases clipped from V and 3 bases from J, the junction kept 7 bases outside the gene matches. The CDR3 DNA follows: TGTGCCAGCAGGCCCGGGACAGGGGGTATCTACGAGCAGTACTTC. Encoded protein: CASRPGTGGIYEQYF.